This note documents a single T cell receptor beta chain sequence. The antigen is undetermined. Selected pancreatic ductal adenocarcinoma patients had undergone surgery without neoadjuvant therapy. This entry belongs to a study of T cells in pancreatic ductal adenocarcinoma. Findings and caveats of the study: Compared with tumor, blood showed more total productive templates and around 8-fold more clonotypes. Tumor and blood clonality did not differ significantly, about 0.11 versus 0.072. Results skew toward the minority of patients with early-stage disease. Enrichment of CD45RO+ effector over naive T cells in tumors may bias clonality.

CDR3 length: 15 residues. The V end lost 4 bases, the J end lost 1 base, and 14 bases lay between the germline ends. Germline assignment: CDR1 SQVTM and CDR2 ANQGSEA. Assay used: immunoSEQ multiplex PCR; TCRdb lists only in-frame clones, some missing. The data contain roughly 11,000 clones, 80% to 90% of them seen just once; the ten biggest clones take up roughly 18%. What was sequenced was PBMCs. This TCR derives from a human donor with pancreatic ductal adenocarcinoma. The V and J genes are TRBV29-1 and TRBJ1-5; no reliable D call. The CDR3 region is CSVALLGGSNQPQHF. CDR3 in DNA: TGCAGCGTTGCCCTGTTGGGTGGAAGCAATCAGCCCCAGCATTTT.